This T cell receptor beta chain was sequenced in a study of graft-versus-host responses after intestinal transplantation. Study-wide results and caveats: Maximum circulating GvH clone levels tracked with early post-transplant HvG decreases.

With 5 bases clipped from V and 6 bases from J, the junction kept 22 bases outside the gene matches. The germline gives CDR1 SGHVS, CDR2 FQNEAQ. CDR3 length equals 19 residues. Repertoires were generated with immunoSEQ multiplex PCR, while TCRdb's copy carries only in-frame clones and drops some. The sample holds approximately 120,000 clones, roughly 92% seen once. As regards this clone: Its antigen remains unidentified.

V is TRBV7-8 and J is TRBJ1-1; 9 bases fit TRBD1. This TCR was sampled from a human donor who received an intestinal transplant. The sample was unstimulated CD4+ T cells sorted from spleen or lymph node cells, taken before intestinal transplant. CDR3 in amino acids: CASSLGYSITGGASAEAFF. CDR3 in DNA: TGTGCCAGCAGCCTAGGGTATTCGATTACAGGGGGCGCGTCTGCTGAAGCTTTCTTT.